This T cell receptor beta chain was recovered during a study of regulatory T cells in long-lasting Graves disease. Whole-study findings and limits: New patients shared 950 to 1,000 public clonotypes, fewer than the approximately 2,500 shared by persistent patients. Sampling was limited to peripheral blood rather than thyroid tissue. Patients with persistent Graves' had lower TCR diversity than newly diagnosed patients.

Time point in this sample: newly diagnosed GD, antithyroid drugs for less than 3 months. With RNA extracted from PBMCs as input, the TCR library was made. This CDR3 contains 15 residues. V was clipped by 5 bases and J by 6 bases; unmatched bases: 5. Germline loops: CDR1 WSHSY, CDR2 SAAADI. Libraries of TCR beta came from iRepertoire HTBI primers plus Arm-PCR of CDR3 regions. TCRdb re-analysed the multiplex PCR reads in MiXCR, keeping a single row per CDR3 protein. The sample gives 350,000 to 550,000 distinct CDR3 sequences, 14% of which show up once; approximately 17% is in the top ten. This clonotype occurred many times. The antigen remains undetermined. This sample also belongs to another study, concerning T cells in Graves' hyperthyroidism and ophthalmopathy. That source reports: The TCR CDR3 was amplified in a first-round RT-PCR using the HTBI primer set.

This specimen was peripheral blood mononuclear cells (PBMCs), taken at new diagnosis, from a patient treated with antithyroid drugs. This receptor was identified in a woman aged 45-65 years with Graves disease. The chain combines TRBV10-2 with TRBJ2-3, with TRBD2 matching 13 bases. CDR3: CASSRTSGSGDTQYF. As DNA, the CDR3 is TGCGCCAGCAGTAGGACTAGCGGGAGCGGGGATACGCAGTATTTT.